This TCR beta chain appears in the sequencing data of a study of CD8+ T cells in alopecia areata (dated by TCRdb to between 2017 and 2018). Regarding the complete study: The treated patients took part in an open-label pilot trial in which moderate-to-severe alopecia areata was treated with oral tofacitinib at 5 to 10 mg twice daily. In both human patients and the C3H/HeJ mouse model, the study applied high-throughput TCRbeta sequencing to look at T cell clonal expansion in alopecia areata. Patients on tofacitinib were biopsied at baseline and after 4 and 24 weeks of treatment, and several of the patients also had a later scalp biopsy. Tofacitinib was administered for 6 to 18 months, and 6 months of follow-up off drug were then conducted to assess delayed response and recurrence. In humans, TCRbeta sequencing was performed on scalp tissue and on sorted CD4+ and CD8+ peripheral blood T cells from healthy controls and from patients with patchy or totalis/universalis alopecia areata. Disease severity in treated patients was measured with the SALT score, which quantifies the percentage of affected scalp surface area. Amplification of TCRbeta CDR3 regions was done by immunoSEQ multiplex PCR using 35 Vbeta forward primers and 13 Jbeta reverse primers. The RNA source kit depended on sample type: the PAXgene miRNA kit for fixed scalp, the miRNeasy kit for PBMCs, and the RNeasy kit for mouse skin. Scalp clonality was compared among normal scalp (n=4), patchy alopecia areata scalp (n=8), and alopecia totalis/universalis scalp (n=8). Here is what the overall study found, with its caveats: Higher clonality and more expanded CD8+ clones were observed in lesional scalp than in normal scalp, particularly in alopecia totalis/universalis, a finding suggestive of antigenic drive. TCR sequences shared between patients were less clear than in mice, possibly partly because of HLA diversity in the patient population. Scalp clonality and the number of expanded CD8+ clones among the top 100 scalp clones were significantly decreased by tofacitinib. Because the treated cohort was small and had only one nonresponder, larger studies are needed to examine links between baseline CD8+ expansion and response. Unlike mouse skin, where gammadelta T cells dominate, normal human skin contains resident alphabeta T cells that get sequenced too, which complicates analysis of the scalp TCR repertoire. Many expanded lesional clones were found to persist in scalp and blood during tofacitinib treatment, and relapse after treatment cessation may be partly explained by this persistence.

Notes on this clone: The clone's antigen remains unknown. There are no base qualities to consult, and no much larger clone falls within one base.

The treatment or condition label of this sample denotes: oral pan-JAK inhibitor, 5-10 mg twice daily. From alopecia areata patients, peripheral blood was collected along with lesional scalp punch biopsies. PBMCs were isolated by density centrifugation and stained for CD3, CD4 and CD8, and CD4+ and CD8+ T cells were sorted on a FACSAria. The library was built by means of the immunoSEQ multiplex PCR assay. RNA was extracted from all samples and reverse transcribed into cDNA as template for TCR sequencing. First-strand cDNA was synthesized using SuperScript III with a 2:1 mix of oligo-dT and random hexamers. A synthetic immune receptor repertoire was used to assess amplification bias, and residual bias was removed computationally. Per the original workflow: After raw reads were preprocessed to remove errors, the CDR3 was defined following IMGT conventions as running from the conserved cysteine to phenylalanine. Clonality was computed by normalizing Shannon entropy by log2 of the number of productive unique TCRs and subtracting the result from 1. Whether each scalp clone was CD4 or CD8 was inferred by checking scalp TCRbeta sequences against the CD4 and CD8 repertoires from sorted blood. TCRdb retrieved this table from immuneACCESS and kept in-frame rearrangements only. Not all clones are present; in checked studies, unresolved V genes account for under half, and no reason is known for the remainder. V and J calls and clone size are as listed in that table; D and trimming were resolved from the DNA. The sample profile shows around 180,000 clones; 64% of them were found once. Approximately 1.4% of the sample is taken by the ten largest.

Sequenced here: CD4+ T cells sorted from blood, sampled around week 49, from a patient treated with tofacitinib. This receptor was obtained from a human donor with alopecia areata.

The nucleotides are TGTGCCAGCAGCTTGGCCCAGGGCCAGCCCCAGCATTTT. It specifies CASSLAQGQPQHF. The chain links TRBV5-6 with TRBJ1-5; the best D guess is TRBD1, with 5 bases matching. V drops 0 bases and J drops 7 bases, leaving 8 bases in between. The CDR3 sequence holds 13 residues, the cysteine and phenylalanine included. CDR3 DNA is the only sequence kept; it has 39 bases, read in frame from the first base. CDR1 and CDR2 (SGHDT, YYEEEE) derive from the germline V gene.